This entry lists 14 T cell receptor beta chains sequenced from one sample in a study of shared clonotypes between healthy human individuals. Measured with immunoSEQ multiplex PCR; TCRdb has only the in-frame clones, and not every one. Here the sample spans approximately 1.9 million clones, about 93% being singletons. Terminally differentiated effector memory CD45RA+ cells were excluded from the naive CD8 cells, which were CD45RO-negative and positively selected for CCR7. Sequenced sample: naive CD8+ T cells from PBMCs. Receptors were obtained from a man younger than 30 in good health. Some clones in this sample may be carry-over from other donors' samples.

As concerns this clone: At the DNA level, this CDR3 is encoded by other sequences in the same sample as well. In nucleotides, the CDR3 is TGTGCCAGCAGCTTAAGAGTCTACGAGCAGTACTTC. It codes for CASSLRVYEQYF. The rearrangement joins TRBV7-8 to TRBJ2-7; D call uncertain. This CDR3 region has 12 residues. The V gene's germline CDR1 is SGHVS and CDR2 FQNEAQ. Trimming took off 2 bases at V and 3 bases at J, with 5 bases between the two ends.

The chain employs TRBV28 and TRBJ2-1; D unresolved. Per germline, CDR1 MDHEN and CDR2 SYDVKM. The CDR3 totals 14 residues. Trimming took 6 bases from V and 4 from J, leaving 13 bases between them. The CDR3 DNA reads TGTGCCAGCAGGACTCGGGCTAGGTACAATGAGCAGTTCTTC. Protein: CASRTRARYNEQFF.

This sequence joins TRBV5-6 and TRBJ2-3; TRBD1 agrees at 8 bases. CDR1 is SGHDT and CDR2 is YYEEEE in the germline V gene. CDR3 size: 15 residues. The trim removed 2 bases at V and 2 bases at J, leaving 4 bases unmatched. The CDR3 loop reads CASSFGQGSTDTQYF. For the CDR3, the DNA is TGTGCCAGCAGCTTCGGACAGGGATCCACAGATACGCAGTATTTT.

CDR3 bases: TGTGCCAGCAGCTTTTCGGGGGAGGCTCCAGATACGCAGTATTTT. Translation gives CASSFSGEAPDTQYF. The chain carries TRBV11-2 and TRBJ2-3; D possibly corresponds to TRBD2 (6 bases). Trimming removed 3 bases from V and 4 bases from J, with 14 bases in between. Looked up from germline, CDR1 is SGHAT and CDR2 is FQNNGV. The CDR3 covers 15 residues.

The CDR3 reads CASSFPPGQGERYEQFF. The DNA of the CDR3 is TGTGCCAGCAGCTTTCCACCCGGACAGGGGGAGCGTTACGAGCAGTTCTTC. The genes are TRBV7-9 and TRBJ2-1, with 10 positions matching TRBD1. V was pared by 3 bases and J by 10 bases, with 15 bases of the junction left unmatched. In germline, CDR1 is SEHNR, CDR2 FQNEAQ (reference sequence). The CDR3 loop spans 17 amino acids. The full variable domain, its missing parts supplied by reference TRBV7-9 and TRBJ2-1, is DTGVSQNPRHKITKRGQNVTFRCDPISEHNRLYWYRQTLGQGPEFLTYFQNEAQLEKSRLLSDRFSAERPKGSFSTLEIQRTEQGDSAMYLCASSFPPGQGERYEQFFGPGTRLTVL.

The chain is built from TRBV19 and TRBJ2-3; 8 bases are shared with TRBD2. The CDR3 consists of 14 residues. V shed 3 bases, J shed 4 bases, and the junction held 3 bases outside the gene matches. Germline V gives CDR1 LNHDA, CDR2 SQIVND (reference sequence). The DNA for the CDR3 is TGTGCCAGTAGTATTTCGGGAGGGGCAGATACGCAGTATTTT. This codes for CASSISGGADTQYF.

This clone was detected once. The chain uses TRBV6-1 and TRBJ2-7; D may be TRBD1 (5 bases). The CDR3 is 14 residues long. The V gene lost 2 bases and the J gene lost 3 bases, with 11 bases spanning the gap. The V gene's germline CDR1 is MNHNS and CDR2 SASEGT. CDR3 residues: CASSEKVRVYEQYF. The DNA of the CDR3 is TGTGCCAGCAGTGAAAAGGTCAGGGTCTACGAGCAGTACTTC.

V and J are TRBV27 and TRBJ2-7, with 8 bases identical to TRBD1. This CDR3 has 15 amino acids. Trimming at V came to 6 bases and at J to 4 bases, leaving 11 bases not matched to a gene. CDR1 is MNHEY and CDR2 is SMNVEV in the germline V gene (reference sequence). The CDR3 region is CASSTVGTGNYEQYF. Written as DNA, the CDR3 is TGTGCCAGCAGCACTGTAGGGACAGGCAATTACGAGCAGTACTTC.

Comment on this clone: Other DNA sequences in the same sample also yield this CDR3. The chain couples TRBV6-6 to TRBJ2-3; D is possibly TRBD2 (6 bases). The V end lost 0 bases, the J end lost 0 bases, and 7 bases lay between the germline ends. The CDR3 runs to 15 residues. Looked up from germline, CDR1 is MNHNY and CDR2 is SVGAGI (reference sequence). The CDR3 DNA reads TGTGCCAGCAGTTACTCTAGCGGTAGCACAGATACGCAGTATTTT. Translated: CASSYSSGSTDTQYF.

The chain links TRBV6-5 to TRBJ2-7; weak D call: TRBD1 (5 bases). Germline lookup yields CDR1 MNHEY and CDR2 SVGAGI. The CDR3 runs to 12 residues. The V gene lost 3 bases and the J gene lost 4 bases, with 7 bases spanning the gap. This CDR3 reads CASSYKGYEQYF. CDR3 sequence (DNA): TGTGCCAGCAGTTATAAGGGGTACGAGCAGTACTTC.

A remark on this clone: Other DNA sequences from this sample encode an identical CDR3 as well. V and J are TRBV5-6 and TRBJ1-1; D gene uncertain. The V end was cut by 2 bases, the J end by 1 base, with 9 bases between. The CDR3 has 14 residues. The germline gives CDR1 SGHDT, CDR2 YYEEEE. DNA for the CDR3: TGTGCCAGCAGCTTAGGACGGGGGAACACTGAAGCTTTCTTT. It encodes CASSLGRGNTEAFF.

The chain has TRBV2 and TRBJ2-7; a weak D match, TRBD2 (6 bases). The CDR3 runs 15 residues. The V gene lost 3 bases and the J gene lost 2 bases, with 14 bases spanning the gap. Germline lookup yields CDR1 SNHLY and CDR2 FYNNEI. CDR3 bases: TGTGCCAGCAGTGACCCCGAGACTAGTCCCTACGAGCAGTACTTC. It translates to CASSDPETSPYEQYF.

The CDR3 reads CASSLTGRSYEQYF. The CDR3 DNA is TGTGCCAGCAGTTTGACAGGGAGGTCCTACGAGCAGTACTTC. The chain joins TRBV6-1 to TRBJ2-7; a possible D gene is TRBD1 (7 bases). The CDR3 is 14 amino acids. Germline V gives CDR1 MNHNS, CDR2 SASEGT. Between the trimmed V and J ends, which lost 5 bases and 1 base, there was a span of 12 bases.

This CDR3 is CASSLNDVPREQYF. CDR3 in DNA: TGTGCCAGCAGTTTAAATGACGTCCCTCGCGAGCAGTACTTC. The chain uses TRBV27 and TRBJ2-7; D call uncertain. This CDR3 is 14 amino acids long. Germline V lookup: CDR1 MNHEY, CDR2 SMNVEV (reference sequence). The ends were cut back, 2 bases at V and 6 bases at J, with 14 bases in the middle.